This TCR beta chain appears in the sequencing data of a study of cytomegalovirus exposure and HLA in healthy donors. Study information: Sequencing of about 179 million T cells in an earlier analysis found roughly 120 million unique TCR beta sequences. Whole-study results and caveats: A later analysis by the authors found several of the most significant clusters apparently linked to common viral pathogens.

CDR3 length: 17 residues. With V trimmed by 5 bases and J by 9 bases, 19 bases remained unmatched. Per the germline V gene, CDR1 is SGHTA and CDR2 is FQGNSA. The study ran its PCR with 60 Vbeta and 13 Jbeta primers. Here immunoSEQ multiplex PCR was the method, and the copy in TCRdb shows in-frame clones only, minus some. The table has roughly 200,000 clones, around 77% seen once. Note on this clone: Its specificity is unknown.

Material: PBMCs. The TCR comes from a man aged 55-75 years in good health and CMV-seronegative. V gene TRBV7-2 combines with J gene TRBJ2-1, with 7 bases identical to TRBD1. The CDR3 DNA sequence: TGTGCCAGCAGCCTAGGACTCCGGCAGGGGGACCTCGGTGAGCAGTTCTTC. It yields the protein CASSLGLRQGDLGEQFF.